This TCR beta chain was captured in a study of T cells in pancreatic ductal adenocarcinoma. The study's findings and limits: This surgical cohort overrepresents the minority presenting with early-stage disease. No significant tumor-blood clonality difference; means were about 0.1 and 0.065. Tumors hold more CD45RO+ effector T cells, which may bias toward lower diversity.

No neoadjuvant therapy was given to the selected pancreatic ductal adenocarcinoma patients before their surgery. The V and J ends lost 4 bases and 1 base respectively, with 13 bases between them. The CDR3 covers 15 residues. CDR1 PRHDT and CDR2 FYEKMQ come from the germline V gene (reference sequence). Profiling relied on immunoSEQ multiplex PCR, and the TCRdb table lists in-frame clones only, not all of them. The data contain approximately 9,000 clones, roughly 91% of them singletons. In the case of this clone: Its antigen is still unknown.

The sequence was obtained from a human donor with pancreatic ductal adenocarcinoma. The V gene is TRBV13, the J gene TRBJ1-2; possibly TRBD1 for D (6 bases). The specimen sequenced was PBMCs. For the CDR3, the DNA is TGTGCCAGCAGCTCTGGTGGACAGTTTAACTATGGCTACACCTTC. It specifies CASSSGGQFNYGYTF.